This T cell receptor beta chain was sequenced during a study of PD-1 blockade in classical Hodgkin lymphoma. Study observations and caveats: Why repertoires differed is undefined; disease activity or prior therapy possibly contributed. Similar baseline diversity was found in complete responders and newly diagnosed patients. Exclusion applied to patients who initiated nivolumab less than 1 year following ASCT. Lower baseline TCR diversity was reported for newly diagnosed patients than for healthy donors.

Time point of the sample: cycle 4 day 1 (C4D1), after 6 weeks of nivolumab. There was relapse after autologous stem cell transplantation in every patient, and there was variation in brentuximab vedotin exposure. A note on this clone: Its specificity is not known.

Profiled with immunoSEQ multiplex PCR; TCRdb holds only in-frame clones, not every one. In the table there are under 25,000 clones, over 65% of which are singletons. The starting material was peripheral blood mononuclear cells (PBMCs), obtained before the fourth cycle of nivolumab. The receptor was derived from a human donor with classical Hodgkin lymphoma.

The CDR3 spells CASSALRVYNEQFF. The CDR3 DNA reads as TGCGCCAGCAGCGCTTTGCGAGTGTACAATGAGCAGTTCTTC. J is TRBJ2-1 and V is TRBV10-2; D is unresolved. Germline CDR1 WSHSY, CDR2 SAAADI. This CDR3 region has 14 residues. V was shortened by 6 bases and J by 4 bases, with 13 bases between the two germline ends.